This T cell receptor beta chain was recorded in a study of OX40 agonist ivuxolimab in advanced cancers. CDR1 is SGHRS, CDR2 YFSETQ, per germline. The CDR3 is 15 residues long. V dropped 4 bases and J dropped 8 bases, with 21 bases sitting between them. The repertoire was sequenced with immunoSEQ multiplex PCR; TCRdb's copy has only in-frame clones and lacks some. This table has 52,000 or so clones, roughly 83% appearing once. This chain links TRBV5-1 with TRBJ1-2; D is unresolved. Sequences were derived from CD4+ or CD8+ T cells sorted from blood, sampled in a trial of the OX40 agonist ivuxolimab. The sequence was obtained from an adult with an advanced solid tumor such as melanoma, head and neck, liver or kidney cancer. CDR3 nucleotides: TGCGCCAGCAGCCTTTCAGGCGCCGCTTTGAGAGGCTACACCTTC. It is translated as CASSLSGAALRGYTF. The full variable domain, rest sourced from reference TRBV5-1 and TRBJ1-2, is KAGVTQTPRYLIKTRGQQVTLSCSPISGHRSVSWYQQTPGQGLQFLFEYFSETQRNKGNFPGRFSGRQFSNSRSEMNVSTLELGDSALYLCASSLSGAALRGYTFGSGTRLTVV.